These T cell receptor beta chains were read from a single sample in a study of spatial heterogeneity in lung cancer. MiXCR, applied by TCRdb to the 5' RACE reads, yields one record per CDR3 protein. The data hold several thousand distinct CDR3 sequences, with about 8.2% observed a single time. Material: normal lung tissue next to the tumor, obtained at surgery. Receptors were obtained from a female donor with early-stage non-small cell lung cancer. Each CDR3 is given with its conserved first and last residue. The D gene is left open where the match is weak. Size is stated for part of the rows, as once, few or many counts, or as a class when the clone is expanded.

V gene	clone size	J gene	D gene	CDR3 DNA	CDR3 protein
TRBV6-5	-	TRBJ2-7	-	TGTGCCAGCAGCCGAGACAGGCACGAGCAGTACTTC	CASSRDRHEQYF
TRBV18	-	TRBJ2-3	-	TGTGCCAGCTCACCACTAGGGGACGCAGATACGCAGTATTTT	CASSPLGDADTQYF
TRBV18	medium-sized	TRBJ1-2	-	TGTGCCAGCTCACCCGGACCTGACTCGGGCTATGGCTACACCTTC	CASSPGPDSGYGYTF
TRBV12-3/TRBV12-4	few	TRBJ2-1	TRBD2	TGTGCCAGCAGTTTAATAGCGGGGGGGTCCCCTCCGGCCAATGAGCAGTTCTTC	CASSLIAGGSPPANEQFF
TRBV7-2	-	TRBJ1-2	TRBD1	TGTGCCAGCAGCTTAGCGTTCGGGACAGGGAGGGTCTATGGCTACACCTTC	CASSLAFGTGRVYGYTF
TRBV11-2	-	TRBJ2-5	-	TGTGCCAGCAGCCTTGGAGCGGGCGGGACCCAGTACTTC	CASSLGAGGTQYF
TRBV7-2	medium-sized	TRBJ2-3	-	TGTGCCAGCAGCTTCGATTCCTCTGGGACAGATACGCAGTATTTT	CASSFDSSGTDTQYF
TRBV20-1	many	TRBJ2-7	-	TGCAGTGCTGCCCTACCTTGGGCGAGTAACGAGCAGTACTTC	CSAALPWASNEQYF
TRBV30	few	TRBJ2-7	-	TGTGCCTGGAGTTCCCCGGACTCCTACGAGCAGTACTTC	CAWSSPDSYEQYF
TRBV6-1	few	TRBJ2-2	-	TGTGCCACCCCTGGGGGCAGGACGTCGAACACCGGGGAGCTGTTTTTT	CATPGGRTSNTGELFF
TRBV7-2	once	TRBJ1-4	-	TGTGCCAGCAGCTTGAATGTTGAAAAACTGTTTTTT	CASSLNVEKLFF
TRBV7-9	-	TRBJ2-2	-	TGTGCCAGCAGTCCTCGGATTGGGGAGCTGTTTTTT	CASSPRIGELFF
TRBV14	-	TRBJ2-5	-	TGTGCCAGCAGCCAAAACAGGGCCCAAGAGACCCAGTACTTC	CASSQNRAQETQYF
TRBV5-5	-	TRBJ2-3	TRBD2	TGTGCCAGCAGCTTGGACGGGGGGTTCACAGATACGCGGTTCACAGATACGCAGTATTTT	CASSLDGGFTDTRFTDTQYF
TRBV5-4	-	TRBJ2-2	-	TGTGCCAGCAGCTTACAGGGAAACACCGGGGAGCTGTTTTTT	CASSLQGNTGELFF
TRBV7-8	medium-sized	TRBJ1-5	-	TGTGCCAGCAGCAATTATGGGAGGGAACAGCCCCAGCATTTT	CASSNYGREQPQHF
TRBV3-1	few	TRBJ1-5	-	TGTGCCAGCAGCCAGACCGCCAGGACCAATCAGCCCCAGCATTTT	CASSQTARTNQPQHF
TRBV2	few	TRBJ2-7	-	TGTGCCAGCGGACAGCTAACCTACGAGCAGTACTTC	CASGQLTYEQYF
TRBV6-4	few	TRBJ2-3	-	TGTGCCAGCAGTGAGACAGCCACAGATACGCAGTATTTT	CASSETATDTQYF
TRBV12-3/TRBV12-4	few	TRBJ2-4	-	TGTGCCAGCAGACCACGACAGAGGGGGAACATTCAGTACTTC	CASRPRQRGNIQYF
TRBV7-3	medium-sized	TRBJ2-5	-	TGTGCCAGCAGCCCAGGGTCAGGGACTGAAGAGACCCAGTACTTC	CASSPGSGTEETQYF
TRBV6-5	medium-sized	TRBJ1-1	TRBD1	TGTGCCAGCAGCCGGACAGGGGCTAACACTGAAGCTTTCTTT	CASSRTGANTEAFF
TRBV7-2	medium-sized	TRBJ2-5	TRBD1	TGTGCCAGCAAGACAGGGGGCGCGGAGACCCAGTACTTC	CASKTGGAETQYF
TRBV5-1	many	TRBJ2-3	-	TGCGCCAGCGCTCCCCGGGGGGCACCCACAGATACGCAGTATTTT	CASAPRGAPTDTQYF